The 7 T cell receptor beta chains in this list originate from one sample, sequenced in a study of beta chain features in type 1 diabetes. Points from the study as a whole: TCRB CDR3s from Type 1 diabetes patients were moderately but significantly shorter in all four CD4+ subsets.

No cognate antigen is known for these TCRs. Reverse transcribing all isolated RNA meant expressed TCRB transcripts were sequenced. Clones were read by immunoSEQ multiplex PCR, and TCRdb kept only the in-frame ones, dropping some. The sample consists of 140,000 to 150,000 clones, about an eighth of them appearing once. Sequencing input: central memory CD4+ T cells from blood. These receptors were obtained from a young man with type 1 diabetes.

Ten or more counts support this clone. This sequence joins TRBV18 and TRBJ1-2; maybe TRBD1 (6 bases). Germline-derived CDR1 and CDR2 are KGHSH and LQKENI. The CDR3 consists of 13 residues. Trimming took off 4 bases at V and 6 bases at J, with 12 bases between the two ends. CDR3 protein: CASSRIQGNGYTF. Written as DNA, the CDR3 is TGTGCCAGCTCACGAATCCAGGGGAATGGCTACACCTTC.

This sequence joins TRBV6-5 and TRBJ1-1, with D hard to call. Trimming left V 6 bases short and J 3 bases short, with 11 bases between. The germline V gene has CDR1 MNHEY and CDR2 SVGAGI. CDR3 length: 13 residues. The CDR3 DNA follows: TGTGCCAGCAGCCATAATTCTCACACTGAAGCTTTCTTT. Translated: CASSHNSHTEAFF.

This clone has a handful of counts. The J gene is TRBJ1-6, the V gene TRBV14; no definite D call. Trimming cost V 4 bases and J 7 bases, with 8 bases left between them. This CDR3 contains 13 residues. Germline V gene data show CDR1 as SGHDN and CDR2 as FVKESK. The CDR3 DNA sequence: TGTGCCAGCAGCCGGCAGCCGAATTCACCCCTCCACTTT. Its translation: CASSRQPNSPLHF.

Details on this clone: Relative to the germline gene, one junction end is altered; a read error may explain this. The chain combines TRBV28 with TRBJ2-1, with TRBD2 matching 15 bases. The V gene's germline CDR1 is MDHEN and CDR2 SYDVKM. The CDR3 contains 15 residues. In DNA form, the CDR3 reads TGTGCCAGCAGTCCAGGACTAGCGGGGGGGCATGAGCAATTCTTC. Translated: CASSPGLAGGHEQFF.

This clone was observed a few times. The CDR3 DNA follows: TGCGCCAGCAGGGCCAGCTCCTACAATGAGCAGTTCTTC. Amino acids: CASRASSYNEQFF. The V gene is TRBV5-1, the J gene TRBJ2-1; D unresolved. The CDR3 covers 13 residues. The germline gives CDR1 SGHRS, CDR2 YFSETQ. The V end lost 5 bases, the J end lost 0 bases, and 6 bases lay between the germline ends.

The genes are TRBV5-8 and TRBJ2-3; D remains ambiguous. The CDR3 is 12 residues long. Germline CDR1 SGHTS, CDR2 YDEGEE. Trimming shortened V by 3 bases and J by 4 bases, and 6 bases separated the two germline ends. The CDR3 bases are TGTGCCAGCAGCTACCGAGCAGATACGCAGTATTTT. Protein product: CASSYRADTQYF.

This clone was seen more than once but under ten times. This chain links TRBV5-1 with TRBJ1-6; D is unresolved. Trimming stripped 4 bases from V and 5 bases from J, with 13 bases between. The germline gives CDR1 SGHRS, CDR2 YFSETQ. The CDR3 is made up of 15 amino acids. In DNA, the CDR3 is TGCGCCAGCAGCCCCCTGGGCCGCGATAATTCACCCCTCCACTTT. Its translation is CASSPLGRDNSPLHF. Combining the CDR3 with reference TRBV5-1 and TRBJ1-6 gives the whole variable domain KAGVTQTPRYLIKTRGQQVTLSCSPISGHRSVSWYQQTPGQGLQFLFEYFSETQRNKGNFPGRFSGRQFSNSRSEMNVSTLELGDSALYLCASSPLGRDNSPLHFGNGTRLTVT.